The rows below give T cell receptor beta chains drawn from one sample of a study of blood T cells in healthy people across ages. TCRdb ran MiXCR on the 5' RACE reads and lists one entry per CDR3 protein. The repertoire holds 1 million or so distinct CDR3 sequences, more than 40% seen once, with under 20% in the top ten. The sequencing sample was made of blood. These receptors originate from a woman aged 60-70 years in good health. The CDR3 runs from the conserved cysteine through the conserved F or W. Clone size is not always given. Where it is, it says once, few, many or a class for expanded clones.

CDR3: CAYAGAGQPQHF
size: NA
V: TRBV30
J: TRBJ1-5
length: 12

CDR3: CASSLREGYEQYF
size: many
V: TRBV27
J: TRBJ2-7
length: 13

CDR3: CSARDVPGPEAFF
size: NA
V: TRBV20-1
J: TRBJ1-1
length: 13

CDR3: CASSLSRQPSYEQYF
size: many
V: TRBV7-2
J: TRBJ2-7
length: 15

CDR3: CASSLVTSGKYNEQFF
size: NA
V: TRBV7-9
J: TRBJ2-1
length: 16

CDR3: CSVVDLGQGWLEQYF
size: NA
V: TRBV29-1
J: TRBJ2-7
length: 15

CDR3: CSATGGPNSPLHF
size: NA
V: TRBV29-1
J: TRBJ1-6
length: 13

CDR3: CASSLGTGQERETQYF
size: few
V: TRBV27
J: TRBJ2-5
length: 16

CDR3: CASAGVLTDTQYF
size: NA
V: TRBV7-2
J: TRBJ2-3
length: 13

CDR3: CASSQDFNRGYEQYF
size: few
V: TRBV3-1
J: NA
length: 15

CDR3: CSAHIPGQPYEQYF
size: NA
V: TRBV20-1
J: NA
length: 14

CDR3: CASSDGGIYEQYF
size: NA
V: TRBV6-1
J: TRBJ2-7
length: 13

CDR3: CASSFGLAALYEQYF
size: few
V: TRBV5-6
J: TRBJ2-7
length: 15

CDR3: CASSRESQVGEQFF
size: few
V: TRBV2
J: TRBJ2-1
length: 14

CDR3: CASSVIATSYNEQFF
size: NA
V: TRBV6-1
J: TRBJ2-1
length: 15

CDR3: CASDLRPTKIGVNQPQHF
size: few
V: TRBV10-1
J: TRBJ1-5
length: 18